Described below is a single T cell receptor (beta chain) sequence and its context. The sample is drawn from a study of blood T cell repertoires in COVID-19. Looking at the study overall: Samples of COVID-19 (acute and convalescent) were obtained from the United States, Italy and Spain. Sample material is recorded as cDNA or gDNA derived from T cells, B-cell-depleted T cells, or PBMCs.

Germline V gene data show CDR1 as SGHAT and CDR2 as FQNNGV. CDR3 length: 19 amino acids. V lost 1 base to trimming and J lost 2 bases; unmatched junction nucleotides: 15. In Seattle, patients joined the study during active infection and were tracked longitudinally. Authors' methods: Amplification with reference gene primers provided the estimates of nucleated cell counts. Libraries were prepared by immunoSEQ multiplex PCR; TCRdb keeps only in-frame clonotypes and omits some of them. The DNA was the basis for D and trimming; V, J and clone size are from that table. Among around 340,000 clones, roughly 90% were seen once, and the ten largest hold roughly 3.9%.

The source is a woman aged 55-69 years with COVID-19, enrolled during active disease. Sequenced input: peripheral blood. The gene calls are TRBV11-2 and TRBJ2-7, with 9 bases fitting TRBD2. CDR3 protein: CASSLGTLRVAGVPYEQYF. The CDR3 region has the DNA TGTGCCAGCAGCTTAGGGACATTGAGAGTAGCGGGGGTCCCCTACGAGCAGTACTTC.